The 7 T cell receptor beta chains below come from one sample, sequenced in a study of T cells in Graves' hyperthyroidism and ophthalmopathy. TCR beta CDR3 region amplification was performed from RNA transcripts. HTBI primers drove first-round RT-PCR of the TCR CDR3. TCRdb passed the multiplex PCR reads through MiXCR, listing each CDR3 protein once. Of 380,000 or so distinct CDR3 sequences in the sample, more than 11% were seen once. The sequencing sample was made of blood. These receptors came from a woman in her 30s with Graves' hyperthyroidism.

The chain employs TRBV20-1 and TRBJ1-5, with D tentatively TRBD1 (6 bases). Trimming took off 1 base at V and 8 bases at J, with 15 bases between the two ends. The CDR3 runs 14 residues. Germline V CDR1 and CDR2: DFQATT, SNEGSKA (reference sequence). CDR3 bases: TGCAGTGCTAGAGGCCGGACAGCCCTTGAGCCCCAGCATTTT. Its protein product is CSARGRTALEPQHF.

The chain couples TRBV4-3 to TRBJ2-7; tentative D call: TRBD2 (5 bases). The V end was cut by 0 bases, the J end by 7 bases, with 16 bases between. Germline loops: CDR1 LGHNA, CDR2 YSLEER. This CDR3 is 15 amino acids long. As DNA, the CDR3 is TGCGCCAGCAGCCAAGATATTACAAGCTCGGGAGAGCAGTACTTC. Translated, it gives CASSQDITSSGEQYF.

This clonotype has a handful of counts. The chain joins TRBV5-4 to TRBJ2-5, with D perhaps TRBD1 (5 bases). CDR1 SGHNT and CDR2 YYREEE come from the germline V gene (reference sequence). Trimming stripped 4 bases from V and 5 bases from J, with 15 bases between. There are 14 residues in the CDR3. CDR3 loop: CASSVPGIGETQYF. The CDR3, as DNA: TGTGCCAGCAGCGTCCCAGGGATAGGGGAGACCCAGTACTTC. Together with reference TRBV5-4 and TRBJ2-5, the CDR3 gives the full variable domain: ETGVTQSPTHLIKTRGQQVTLRCSSQSGHNTVSWYQQALGQGPQFIFQYYREEENGRGNFPPRFSGLQFPNYSSELNVNALELDDSALYLCASSVPGIGETQYFGPGTRLLVL.

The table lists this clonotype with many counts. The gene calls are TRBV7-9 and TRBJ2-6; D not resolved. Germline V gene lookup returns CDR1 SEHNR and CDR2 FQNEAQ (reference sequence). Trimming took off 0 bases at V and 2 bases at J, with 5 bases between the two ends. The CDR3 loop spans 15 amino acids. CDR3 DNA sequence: TGTGCCAGCAGCTTAGCCGAGACTGGGGCCAACGTCCTGACTTTC. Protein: CASSLAETGANVLTF.

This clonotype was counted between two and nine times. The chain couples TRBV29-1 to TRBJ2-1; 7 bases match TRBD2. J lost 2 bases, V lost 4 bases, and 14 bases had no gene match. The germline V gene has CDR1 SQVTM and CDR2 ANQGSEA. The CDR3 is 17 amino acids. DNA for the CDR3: TGCAGCGTTGTTGAGGGAGGGCCAGCAGAGGCCTACAATGAGCAGTTCTTC. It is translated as CSVVEGGPAEAYNEQFF.

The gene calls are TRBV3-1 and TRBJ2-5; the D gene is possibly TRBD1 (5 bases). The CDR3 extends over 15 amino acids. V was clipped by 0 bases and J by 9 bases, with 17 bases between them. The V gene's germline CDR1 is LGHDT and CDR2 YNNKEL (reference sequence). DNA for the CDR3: TGTGCCAGCAGCCAAGATCACGGCACCCAAGGGGCCCAGTACTTC. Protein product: CASSQDHGTQGAQYF.

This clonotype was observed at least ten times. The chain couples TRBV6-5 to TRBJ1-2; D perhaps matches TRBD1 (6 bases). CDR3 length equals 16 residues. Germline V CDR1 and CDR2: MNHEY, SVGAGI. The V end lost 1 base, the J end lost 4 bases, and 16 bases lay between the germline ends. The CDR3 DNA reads TGTGCCAGCAGTTACTTCTCCGTCGGACAGTCCTATGGCTACACCTTC. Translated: CASSYFSVGQSYGYTF.